The rows below give T cell receptor beta chains drawn from one sample of a study of blood T cell repertoires in COVID-19. Clones were sequenced by immunoSEQ multiplex PCR, and TCRdb holds only the in-frame ones, with some missing. The table includes roughly 70,000 clones, 75% detected once. Sequences were obtained from peripheral blood. Every receptor here comes from a man between 70 and 80 years old with acute or convalescent COVID-19. The conserved cysteine and the conserved F or W are not part of the CDR3 here. Clone size is shown for a subset of rows, as once, few, many or a class of expanded clone.

v_call	clone_size	j_call	cdr3_aa
TRBV27	few	TRBJ2-5	ASRATSGGQETQY
TRBV25-1	-	TRBJ2-1	ASSGGEIRTQF
TRBV9	-	TRBJ2-3	ASSVSGGPDTQY
TRBV7-3	-	TRBJ2-3	ASTSPGDTQY
TRBV19	-	TRBJ1-1	ASSVGQGSTEAF
TRBV18	-	TRBJ2-4	ASSPGVAKNIQY
TRBV28	-	TRBJ1-2	ASSSDRGQEGGYT
TRBV7-9	-	TRBJ2-2	ASSPAAGGRPYPGELF
TRBV11-2	-	TRBJ2-1	ASSLTGASYNEQF
TRBV24-1	-	TRBJ1-5	ATADSTHGQPQH
TRBV15	-	TRBJ2-7	ATSSPGQDSYEQY
TRBV4-1	-	TRBJ1-1	ASTPGQGATNTEAF
TRBV6-6	-	TRBJ1-1	ASSYPDSYTEAF
TRBV28	-	TRBJ1-4	ASSTGGGIGEKLF
TRBV19	-	TRBJ2-5	ASSIRAQQETQY
TRBV5-1	-	TRBJ2-1	ASSVGLAGFYNEQF
TRBV27	-	TRBJ2-1	ASSLGGGPYNEQF
TRBV4-2	-	TRBJ1-2	ASSQEEGANYGYT
TRBV19	-	TRBJ1-2	ANGQGGYYGYT
TRBV10-3	-	TRBJ1-1	AIRSHRENTEAF
TRBV11-2	-	TRBJ2-7	ASSLVGLVGGPYEQY
TRBV28	few	TRBJ1-5	ASSLKLSGTGGASNQPQH
TRBV6-4	-	TRBJ2-1	ASSDPTPASKYNEQF
TRBV6-5	few	TRBJ2-7	ASSYRRGGTYEQY
TRBV5-8	-	TRBJ2-5	ASSGARFQETQY
TRBV4-3	-	TRBJ1-1	ASSVGGPLNTEAF
TRBV7-9	-	TRBJ2-3	ASSLLSLASTDTQY
TRBV6-5	once	TRBJ2-2	ASSLDRDTGELF
TRBV7-9	-	TRBJ1-1	ASSSGQGDTEAF
TRBV13	few	TRBJ2-7	ASSPREGGGPSYEQY
TRBV10-3	-	TRBJ1-2	AISEDRNYGYT
TRBV14	-	TRBJ1-4	ASSQVEGQGGEKLF
TRBV19	-	TRBJ1-2	ASSPDRGGYT
TRBV9	once	TRBJ2-7	ASSVSGSGYYEQY
TRBV13	few	TRBJ1-3	ASSLVRPSGNTIY
TRBV14	few	TRBJ2-3	ASSQAGTLRTDTQY
TRBV6-5	once	TRBJ2-5	ASSYGGEETQY
TRBV7-6	-	TRBJ2-1	ASSPRPQGSYNEQF
TRBV19	-	TRBJ2-3	ASSIGGGGDTQY